This record concerns one T cell receptor (beta chain) sequence. Its antigen is unknown. It has no much larger one-base neighbor in the sample; base qualities were not kept. This sample was taken from a study of blood T cell repertoires in COVID-19 (TCRdb year 2020). Concerning the study at large: Collaborator samples came from the United States, Italy and Spain and covered acute and convalescent phases of COVID-19. The samples were drawn from two sources: the first 160 participants of the ongoing ImmuneRACE study, and 1,200 or so subjects contributed by 6 global collaborators. Subjects who had been exposed to COVID-19, were actively infected with it, or had recovered from it provided the deeply sampled blood TCRbeta repertoires that made up the dataset. Sample metadata almost always included a de-identified subject ID, COVID-19 status, age in years and sex. The repertoires were released in a freely available public database meant as a resource for research on the immune response to SARS-CoV-2. The material from the prospective study consisted of cDNA or gDNA derived from T cells, B-cell-depleted T cells, or PBMCs. Where available, HLA class I and class II types were obtained from metadata supplied by the sample provider rather than from assay-based typing. Study-level results and caveats: The quantity of clinical and demographic metadata differed by source and by participant and was supplied without curation.

The immunoSEQ Assay, a bias-controlled multiplex PCR, was used to amplify TCRbeta CDR3 regions from genomic DNA. The paper's processing steps were these. Nucleated cell counts per sample were estimated from amplification of reference gene primers within the assay. To quantify the absolute abundance of each unique TCRbeta CDR3 rearrangement, sequence reads were collapsed and filtered. Productive Simpson clonality was computed per sample as the square root of Simpson's diversity index over productive rearrangements. In TCRdb, the immuneACCESS table is reduced to in-frame sequences with V and J assigned. These tables do not hold every clone; where another copy was compared, an unresolved V gene accounts for under half, and the others remain unexplained. V, J and clone size reflect that table, while D and trimming were determined from the DNA. In all, the sample holds some 320,000 clones, and about nine tenths of those were seen once. The ten top clones hold roughly 5.2% of the sample.

Participants in the prospective study were aged about 18 to 90 years, lived in under 30 United States geographic areas, and enrolled through a virtual design. Cohort assignment in the prospective study relied on participant-reported clinical history from a screening survey and a study questionnaire. ImmuneRACE Cohort 3 recovered participants were defined by two consecutive negative NP/OP PCR tests, healthcare professional clearance, or symptom resolution. In the prospective study, whole blood, serum and a nasopharyngeal or oropharyngeal swab were collected from each participant by mobile phlebotomists. Over an approximately 2-month period, participants in the prospective study had the option of providing additional blood draws and questionnaires. Before DNA extraction, blood samples from the prospective study were shipped at room temperature or frozen. From the cysteine up to the phenylalanine, the CDR3 has a length of 12 residues. Only the CDR3 region is kept as DNA, spanning 36 bases read in frame from base 1. CDR1 and CDR2 are drawn from the germline V gene: SGHDT, YYEEEE. Deletion took 2 bases off V and 5 bases off J, with a span of 4 bases between the germline ends.

The chain uses TRBV5-6 and TRBJ2-2; no confident D gene assignment can be made. The sample comprised PBMCs or T cells enriched from blood (not recorded which). This TCR was recovered from a man between 60 and 75 years old who had recovered from COVID-19. The CDR3 here reads CASSFVTGELFF. The bases read TGTGCCAGCAGCTTCGTGACCGGGGAGCTGTTTTTT.